Below, 15 T cell receptor beta chains from the same sample are listed, as sequenced in a study of T cells in Graves' hyperthyroidism and ophthalmopathy. RNA transcripts provided the source from which TCR beta CDR3 regions were amplified. HTBI primers drove first-round RT-PCR of the TCR CDR3. A single record per CDR3 protein comes from TCRdb applying MiXCR to the multiplex PCR reads. Of hundreds of thousands of distinct CDR3 sequences in the sample, about a fifth were seen once. Sequencing used blood. The receptors derive from a man younger than 45 with Graves' ophthalmopathy.

This clonotype has only one observation. The chain uses TRBV4-1 and TRBJ2-1; tentative D call: TRBD1 (6 bases). Per the germline V gene, CDR1 is MGHRA and CDR2 is YSYEKL. The CDR3 loop spans 15 amino acids. The ends were cut back, 1 base at V and 10 bases at J, with 17 bases in the middle. The CDR3: CASSQAWELDREQFF. As DNA, the CDR3 is TGCGCCAGCAGCCAAGCATGGGAACTAGACAGGGAGCAGTTCTTC.

This clonotype was counted a few times. The chain employs TRBV28 and TRBJ1-6; possibly TRBD1 for D (5 bases). In germline, CDR1 is MDHEN, CDR2 SYDVKM. V was shortened by 7 bases and J by 9 bases, with 13 bases between the two germline ends. The CDR3 spans 13 residues. The CDR3 sequence: CASIAGRSSPLHF. CDR3 in DNA: TGTGCCAGCATCGCAGGGCGAAGTTCACCCCTCCACTTT.

This clonotype was observed many times. The chain links TRBV7-2 to TRBJ1-1; D is unresolved. CDR1 SGHTA and CDR2 FQGNSA come from the germline V gene. Deletions cut 2 bases from V and 6 bases from J, with 10 bases between. This CDR3 is 13 amino acids long. The CDR3 reads CASSLIGPSEAFF. The CDR3 nucleotides read TGTGCCAGCAGCTTAATAGGGCCCTCTGAAGCTTTCTTT. Drawing the rest from reference TRBV7-2 and TRBJ1-1, the complete variable domain is GAGVSQSPSNKVTEKGKDVELRCDPISGHTALYWYRQSLGQGLEFLIYFQGNSAPDKSGLPSDRFSAERTGGSVSTLTIQRTQQEDSAVYLCASSLIGPSEAFFGQGTRLTVV.

This clonotype has just a few counts. This clone may be a read error of a much larger clone one base away. The gene calls are TRBV7-2 and TRBJ1-1; TRBD1 is a possible D gene (5 bases). The CDR3 runs to 14 residues. V was cut by 3 bases and J by 2 bases, with 10 bases left in between. Germline V gene sequence: CDR1 SGHTA, CDR2 FQGNSA. CDR3 in amino acids: CASSLGLINTEAFF. DNA for the CDR3: TGTGCCAGCAGCTTGGGACTAATCAACACTGAAGCTTTCTTT.

The DNA for the CDR3 is TGTGCCAGCAGCTTGGGGACTAGCGGGAGGGCCAGAGAGACCCAGTACTTC. Translating gives CASSLGTSGRARETQYF. The rearrangement links TRBV5-5 to TRBJ2-5; 15 nucleotides align to TRBD2. Germline V CDR1 and CDR2: SGHKS, YYEKEE (reference sequence). The V and J ends lost 0 bases and 4 bases, in that order; junction bases with no gene match: 4. There are 17 residues in the CDR3.

This clonotype was counted many times. The J gene is TRBJ2-1, the V gene TRBV3-1, with unresolved D. The CDR3 runs 13 residues. Germline CDR1 reads LGHDT; CDR2 reads YNNKEL (reference sequence). The V end lost 4 bases, the J end lost 6 bases, and 10 bases lay between the germline ends. The CDR3 region has the DNA TGTGCCAGCAGCCTCAGGTCCGGCAATGAGCAGTTCTTC. It yields the protein CASSLRSGNEQFF.

This clonotype was observed at least ten times. J is TRBJ2-5 and V is TRBV24-1, with no clear D. This CDR3 contains 12 residues. V lost 9 bases to trimming and J lost 3 bases, with 10 bases between them. Germline V lookup: CDR1 KGHDR, CDR2 SFDVKD. Here the CDR3 DNA reads TGTGCCACCTCGTCTGAGAAAGAGACCCAGTACTTC. Translated, it gives CATSSEKETQYF.

This chain joins TRBV28 and TRBJ2-7; weak D call: TRBD1 (6 bases). The V end lost 5 bases, the J end lost 5 bases, and 16 bases lay between the germline ends. Germline CDR1 reads MDHEN; CDR2 reads SYDVKM. The CDR3 covers 14 residues. The CDR3 loop is CASSQPKGVDEQYF. The DNA for the CDR3 is TGTGCCAGCAGTCAACCGAAGGGGGTGGACGAGCAGTACTTC.

This clonotype was seen only a few times. In nucleotides, the CDR3 is TGTGCCATCAGTGGCGGACCCAATCAGCCCCAGCATTTT. It encodes CAISGGPNQPQHF. The V gene is TRBV10-3, the J gene TRBJ1-5; D remains ambiguous. CDR3 length: 13 residues. Per the germline V gene, CDR1 is ENHRY and CDR2 is SYGVKD. V lost 4 bases and J 3 bases, leaving 7 bases between the germline ends.

This chain joins TRBV20-1 and TRBJ1-1, with D perhaps matching TRBD1 (6 bases). Trimming left V 6 bases short and J 5 bases short, with 25 bases between. This CDR3 contains 16 residues. The V gene's germline CDR1 is DFQATT and CDR2 SNEGSKA (reference sequence). For the CDR3, the DNA is TGCAGTGCCTACCCCGCCCAGGGGCGAAGGGTTACTGAAGCTTTCTTT. It codes for CSAYPAQGRRVTEAFF.

This clonotype was seen a few times. The chain recombines TRBV6-1 with TRBJ1-4; maybe TRBD1 (6 bases). This CDR3 is built from 14 residues. Germline assignment: CDR1 MNHNS and CDR2 SASEGT. Deletions cut 7 bases from V and 4 bases from J, with 13 bases between. The CDR3 coding sequence is TGTGCCAGCACGGCGGGGGCTAATAATGAAAAACTGTTTTTT. This sequence encodes CASTAGANNEKLFF.

In its sample, this clonotype was seen a few times. The V call is TRBV27, the J call TRBJ1-6; D ambiguous. Germline lookup yields CDR1 MNHEY and CDR2 SMNVEV (reference sequence). The V end was cut by 7 bases, the J end by 9 bases, with 16 bases between. This CDR3 comprises 14 residues. The CDR3 is CASNPGNLGSPLHF. The CDR3 bases are TGTGCCAGCAATCCCGGGAACCTGGGTTCACCCCTCCACTTT.

This clonotype occurred many times. The V gene is TRBV7-8, the J gene TRBJ2-7; 11 bases are a match to TRBD2. The CDR3 extends over 16 amino acids. The ends lost 3 bases at V and 3 bases at J; junction bases unmatched: 7. The germline V gene has CDR1 SGHVS and CDR2 FQNEAQ. The CDR3 is CASSFAGTSGYYEQYF. DNA of the CDR3: TGTGCCAGCAGCTTCGCCGGGACTAGCGGCTACTACGAGCAGTACTTC. The variable domain in full, with the rest retrieved from reference TRBV7-8 and TRBJ2-7, is GAGVSQSPRYKVAKRGQDVALRCDPISGHVSLFWYQQALGQGPEFLTYFQNEAQLDKSGLPSDRFFAERPEGSVSTLKIQRTQQEDSAVYLCASSFAGTSGYYEQYFGPGTRLTVT.

This rearrangement joins TRBV11-2 to TRBJ2-7, with TRBD2 as a possible D gene (5 bases). Germline V gene lookup returns CDR1 SGHAT and CDR2 FQNNGV. V lost 5 bases, J lost 0 bases, and 14 bases lay in between. CDR3 length: 15 residues. CDR3: CASSASGLSSYEQYF. CDR3 in DNA: TGTGCCAGCAGCGCCTCAGGACTCAGCTCCTACGAGCAGTACTTC.

J is TRBJ2-7 and V is TRBV19; 7 bases map to TRBD1. The CDR3 runs to 14 residues. The V gene's germline CDR1 is LNHDA and CDR2 SQIVND (reference sequence). V shed 7 bases and J 3 bases; nucleotides not matched to a gene: 9. The CDR3 region has the DNA TGTGCCAGTACCACGACAGGGCCCCTCTACGAGCAGTACTTC. Its translation: CASTTTGPLYEQYF.